A selection of T cell receptor beta chains follows, all from one sample in a study of cytomegalovirus exposure and HLA in healthy donors. TCRdb keeps only in-frame clones here, not all; method: immunoSEQ multiplex PCR. In the table there are roughly 150,000 clones, about four fifths of which are singletons. Specimen: PBMCs. The receptors come from a man aged 25 to 40 in good health. Both conserved end residues are part of each CDR3. A D gene is named only where the DNA matches it firmly. Clone size is shown for a subset of rows, as once, few, many or a class of expanded clone.

TRBV30	NA	TRBJ2-7	16	TRBD2	TGTGCCTGGAGTGGGGGGACTAGCGGATTGGGCTACGAGCAGTACTTC	CAWSGGTSGLGYEQYF
TRBV7-8	NA	TRBJ2-1	15	NA	TGTGCCAGCAGCACGGGACTCTCCTCCTACAATGAGCAGTTCTTC	CASSTGLSSYNEQFF
TRBV27	NA	TRBJ2-1	15	TRBD2	TGTGCCAGCAGTGTGGGACTATCAGCGTTCGATGAGCAGTTCTTC	CASSVGLSAFDEQFF
TRBV7-3	NA	TRBJ2-5	15	TRBD2	TGTGCCAGCAGCTCTTCCGGGACTAGGGGAGAGACCCAGTACTTC	CASSSSGTRGETQYF
TRBV19	NA	TRBJ1-1	13	NA	TGTGCCAGTAGAACCCAGGGATTCGCTGAAGCTTTCTTT	CASRTQGFAEAFF
TRBV21-1	NA	TRBJ2-1	17	NA	TGTGCCAGCAGCAAAGCGCCCGAAAACTCGCGGGGCAATGAGCAGTTCTTC	CASSKAPENSRGNEQFF
TRBV7-9	few	TRBJ2-7	15	NA	TGTGCCAGCAGCTTAGTGGGGGCCGGTGAATACGAGCAGTACTTC	CASSLVGAGEYEQYF
TRBV5-4	NA	TRBJ2-5	14	NA	TGTGCCAGCAGCTTGGTCGGTAGCCGGGAGACCCAGTACTTC	CASSLVGSRETQYF
TRBV6-5	NA	TRBJ1-1	14	NA	TGTGCCAGCAGTTGGACGGACAGGAACACTGAAGCTTTCTTT	CASSWTDRNTEAFF
TRBV29-1	NA	TRBJ1-1	10	NA	TGCAGCGTTGCTACCGCTGAAGCTTTCTTT	CSVATAEAFF
TRBV6-5	NA	TRBJ2-1	15	TRBD2	TGTGCCAGCAGACCGGGGGGAAGGGTCCACAATGAGCAGTTCTTC	CASRPGGRVHNEQFF
TRBV30	few	TRBJ2-7	15	TRBD1	TGTGCCTGGAGACCCGAGACAGGGGGATCCTACGAGCAGTACTTC	CAWRPETGGSYEQYF
TRBV2	NA	TRBJ1-5	15	TRBD1	TGTGCCAGCAGTCCAGGGACAGATAGCAATCAGCCCCAGCATTTT	CASSPGTDSNQPQHF
TRBV18	once	TRBJ2-7	14	TRBD1	TGTGCCAGCTCACGACAGGGGGCCACCTACGAGCAGTACTTC	CASSRQGATYEQYF
TRBV2	NA	TRBJ1-2	15	TRBD1	TGTGCCGGGCTGGCGGGACAGGGGGCGCAGGATGGCTACACCTTC	CAGLAGQGAQDGYTF
TRBV6-5	NA	TRBJ1-2	14	NA	TGTGCCAGCAGTTCGCCCACAGAGGGCTTAGGCTACACCTTC	CASSSPTEGLGYTF
TRBV7-9	NA	TRBJ2-7	13	NA	TGTTCCAGCAGCCCAAACAGCCACTACGAGCAGTACTTC	CSSSPNSHYEQYF
TRBV6-5	NA	TRBJ2-1	15	TRBD2	TGTGCCAGCAGGCGACTAGCGGGAGGAATGAATGAGCAGTTCTTC	CASRRLAGGMNEQFF
TRBV29-1	NA	TRBJ1-4	14	TRBD1	TGCAGCGTTGAGGGCAGGGGGCCTAGTGAAAAACTGTTTTTT	CSVEGRGPSEKLFF
TRBV5-1	NA	TRBJ2-1	15	TRBD2	TGCGCCAGCACCCGTAGCGCCGCGGGAGGGAATGAGCAGTTCTTC	CASTRSAAGGNEQFF
TRBV6-5	NA	TRBJ1-2	15	NA	TGTGCCAGCAGTTACCGGGACATGTCCCAGTGGGGCTACACCTTC	CASSYRDMSQWGYTF
TRBV5-1	few	TRBJ1-1	15	NA	TGCGCCAGCAGCTTGGCTAGGGGAAGGCTGGGTGAAGCTTTCTTT	CASSLARGRLGEAFF
TRBV2	once	TRBJ2-1	14	NA	TGTGCCAGCAGTCTCCGGGACACCCACAATGAGCAGTTCTTC	CASSLRDTHNEQFF
TRBV28	once	TRBJ2-1	18	TRBD2	TGTGCCAGCAGTTTCTCCGGACTAGCGCATACCTCCTACAATGAGCAGTTCTTC	CASSFSGLAHTSYNEQFF
TRBV28	NA	TRBJ1-1	14	NA	TGTGCCAGCAGTTTAGGTCGCGGGTGGCACGAGGCTTTCTTT	CASSLGRGWHEAFF
TRBV10-3	NA	TRBJ2-1	11	NA	TGTGCCATCAGTGAGTTCTATGAGCAGTTCTTC	CAISEFYEQFF
TRBV30	NA	TRBJ2-1	16	TRBD1	TGTGCCTGGACCCGACCGGGACAGGGGACGGGAAATGAGCAGTTCTTC	CAWTRPGQGTGNEQFF
TRBV30	NA	TRBJ2-2	12	TRBD2	TGTGCCTGGACTAGCGGGAGTGGGGAGCTGTTTTTT	CAWTSGSGELFF
TRBV11-3	NA	TRBJ2-5	16	NA	TGTGCCAGCAGCTTAGGGGCGGGACTGTACCAAGAGACCCAGTACTTC	CASSLGAGLYQETQYF
TRBV11-2	few	TRBJ1-5	14	TRBD1	TGTGCCAGCAGCTTAGGACAGGGGAATCAGCCCCAGCATTTT	CASSLGQGNQPQHF
TRBV27	few	TRBJ2-3	15	TRBD1	TGTGCCAGCAGTCACCGGGACAGGATCACAGATACGCAGTATTTT	CASSHRDRITDTQYF
TRBV28	few	TRBJ2-7	15	TRBD2	TGTGCCAGCAGTTTATGGACTAGCGGGAGGCACGAGCAGTACTTC	CASSLWTSGRHEQYF
TRBV10-2	NA	TRBJ1-1	15	NA	TGCGCCAGCAGTGACCCGGAATCGGGACACCCTGAAGCTTTCTTT	CASSDPESGHPEAFF
TRBV25-1	few	TRBJ2-1	13	NA	TGTGCCAGCAGGGCAGGGGGGAGGAATGAGCAGTTCTTC	CASRAGGRNEQFF
TRBV11-2	NA	TRBJ1-1	15	NA	TGTGCCAGCAGCGCCCCTAATCTCGGGGACACTGAAGCTTTCTTT	CASSAPNLGDTEAFF
TRBV7-9	NA	TRBJ2-3	18	NA	TGTGCCAGCAGCTTGGGCCAGGCTGGGAGACCTAGCACAGATACGCAGTATTTT	CASSLGQAGRPSTDTQYF
TRBV7-8	NA	TRBJ2-7	15	TRBD1	TGTGCCAGCAGCCCGACAGGGGGAGGACACTACGAGCAGTACTTC	CASSPTGGGHYEQYF
TRBV2	once	TRBJ1-5	15	NA	TGTGCCAGCAGTGAAGGAGGGCTTAGCAATCAGCCCCAGCATTTT	CASSEGGLSNQPQHF
TRBV6-5	NA	TRBJ2-1	16	TRBD2	TGTGCCAGCAGTTACCCAGGACTAGCGGGGGCCAATGAGCAGTTCTTC	CASSYPGLAGANEQFF
TRBV29-1	NA	TRBJ1-1	16	TRBD1	TGCAGCGTTGAAGATCCTCGGGACAGGGGGTTTGGTGAAGCTTTCTTT	CSVEDPRDRGFGEAFF
TRBV30	NA	TRBJ1-2	11	TRBD1	TGTGCCTGGCCGACAGGGCAAGGCTACACCTTC	CAWPTGQGYTF
TRBV5-3	once	TRBJ2-3	17	NA	TGTGCCAGAAGCTGGTGCGGGACCCTCACTAGCACAGATACGCAGTATTTT	CARSWCGTLTSTDTQYF
TRBV2	NA	TRBJ2-3	14	TRBD1	TGTGCCAGCATAACAGGGGGCCGCACAGATACGCAGTATTTT	CASITGGRTDTQYF
TRBV6-4	few	TRBJ2-6	16	TRBD2	TGTGCCAGCAGTAAGACTAGCGACTCTGGGGCCAACGTCCTGACTTTC	CASSKTSDSGANVLTF
TRBV11-2	NA	TRBJ2-5	15	NA	TGTGCCAGCAGCTTAGGGGGGCAGAGGGAAGAGACCCAGTACTTC	CASSLGGQREETQYF
TRBV30	NA	TRBJ1-1	14	NA	TGTGCCTGGAGCCGGGGGGGGATGAACACTGAAGCTTTCTTT	CAWSRGGMNTEAFF
TRBV7-9	NA	TRBJ2-7	14	NA	TGTGCCAGCAGCCCGCCAGACAAACACTACGAGCAGTACTTC	CASSPPDKHYEQYF
TRBV21-1	NA	TRBJ2-7	18	NA	TGTGCCAGCAGCAATAAAGGGGGCCGGGGAGCGGGAGACAGGGAGCAGTACTTC	CASSNKGGRGAGDREQYF
TRBV11-2	NA	TRBJ2-1	15	TRBD2	TGTGCCAGCAGCTTAGTCAGCGGGAGGCACAATGAGCAGTTCTTC	CASSLVSGRHNEQFF
TRBV27	NA	TRBJ2-7	16	TRBD1	TGTGCCAGCAGTGGGGCCCCCGGGACAGGGATCTACGAGCAGTACTTC	CASSGAPGTGIYEQYF
TRBV7-3	NA	TRBJ2-1	15	TRBD1	TGTGCCAGCAGCCCCGGACAGGGTAGCTACAATGAGCAGTTCTTC	CASSPGQGSYNEQFF
TRBV30	few	TRBJ2-3	13	NA	TGTGCCTGGGCCCTTGACTACACAGATACGCAGTATTTT	CAWALDYTDTQYF
TRBV7-7	NA	TRBJ2-2	15	TRBD2	TGTGCTAGCAGTCCTCTGGGGGGGAGCACCGGGGAGCTGTTTTTT	CASSPLGGSTGELFF
TRBV4-3	NA	TRBJ1-3	15	TRBD1	TGCGCCAGCAGCCAGCGACAGGGGACTGGAAACACCATATATTTT	CASSQRQGTGNTIYF